This T cell receptor (beta chain) is drawn from a study of CD8 T cells in ankylosing spondylitis. This CDR3 spans 15 amino acids. Germline V gene data show CDR1 as SGHRS and CDR2 as YFSETQ. Losses at the gene ends were 0 bases for V and 7 bases for J; bases not matched to a gene: 9. Using quantitative 5'-RACE with molecular barcodes, the authors made TCR beta libraries. TCRdb independently ran MiXCR on the 5' RACE reads; one entry per CDR3 protein. The table records approximately 540,000 distinct CDR3 sequences, roughly 13% of them present only once. Many counts were recorded for this clonotype. Its antigen is still unknown. Whole-study findings and limits: Characteristic of ankylosing spondylitis blood, it appeared, was a TCR beta motif comprising eight highly homologous variants. Some of these motif variants have turned up before, in reports on reactive arthritis synovial fluid and blood.

This chain connects TRBV5-1 to TRBJ2-7, with 8 bases matching TRBD2. The source is a male donor with ankylosing spondylitis. What was sequenced was blood, either unsorted or a sorted T cell fraction (not recorded which). CDR3 protein: CASSLDGAGVGEQYF. In nucleotides, the CDR3 is TGCGCCAGCAGCTTGGATGGAGCGGGGGTGGGGGAGCAGTACTTC.